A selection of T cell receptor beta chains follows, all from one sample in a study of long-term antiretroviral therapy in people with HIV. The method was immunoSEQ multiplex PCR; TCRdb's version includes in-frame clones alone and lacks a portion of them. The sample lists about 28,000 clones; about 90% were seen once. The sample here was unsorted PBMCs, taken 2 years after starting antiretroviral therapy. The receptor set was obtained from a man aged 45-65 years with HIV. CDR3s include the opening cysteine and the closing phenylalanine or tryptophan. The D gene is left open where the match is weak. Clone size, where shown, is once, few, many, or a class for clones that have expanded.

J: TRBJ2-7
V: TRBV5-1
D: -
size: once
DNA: TGCGCCAGCAGCTTGGAATCAGCGGGACAGCGACAACAGTACTTC
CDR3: CASSLESAGQRQQYF

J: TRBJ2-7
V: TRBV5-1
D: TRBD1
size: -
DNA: TGCGCCAGCAGCTGGGGACAGGGGGCCATTTACGAGCAGTACTTC
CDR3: CASSWGQGAIYEQYF

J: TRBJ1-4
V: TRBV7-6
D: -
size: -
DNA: TGTGCCAGCAGCTCCATCCCCGGGGAGGGCCGATTCTCAACTAATGAAAAACTGTTTTTT
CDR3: CASSSIPGEGRFSTNEKLFF

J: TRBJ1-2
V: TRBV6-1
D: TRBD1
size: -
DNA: TGTGCCAGCAGCATACTCAGGGGGACTAACTATGGCTACACCTTC
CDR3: CASSILRGTNYGYTF

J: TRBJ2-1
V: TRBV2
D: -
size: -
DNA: TGTGCCAGCTCGACACACTACAATGAGCAGTTCTTC
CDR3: CASSTHYNEQFF

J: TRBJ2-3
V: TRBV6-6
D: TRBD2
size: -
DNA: TGTGCCAGCAGTGCGGGAGGCACAGATACGCAGTATTTT
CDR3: CASSAGGTDTQYF

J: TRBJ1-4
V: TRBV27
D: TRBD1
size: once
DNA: TGTGCCAGCAGTTTTTGGACAGGGGAAGGAAAACTGTTTTTT
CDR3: CASSFWTGEGKLFF

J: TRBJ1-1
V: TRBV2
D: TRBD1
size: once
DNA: TGTGCCAGCAGTGGGGGCTTCGGGACAGGGGGGTCGGACACTGAAGCTTTCTTT
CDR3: CASSGGFGTGGSDTEAFF

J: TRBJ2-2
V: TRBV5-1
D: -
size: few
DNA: TGCGCCAGCAGCCCCAGGGTGGTCACCGGGGAGCTGTTTTTT
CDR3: CASSPRVVTGELFF

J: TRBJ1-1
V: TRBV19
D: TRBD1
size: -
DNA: TGTGCCAGTGCCCACAACAGGGGGGAGGACACTGAAGCTTTCTTT
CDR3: CASAHNRGEDTEAFF

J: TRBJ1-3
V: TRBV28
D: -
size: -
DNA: TGTGCCAGCAGTTTACTAGGGGACTCTGGAAACACCATATATTTT
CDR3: CASSLLGDSGNTIYF

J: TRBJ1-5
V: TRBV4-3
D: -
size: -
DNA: TGCGCCAGCAGCCAAAGTAGGCTGCGGGTTCCCCAGCATTTT
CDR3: CASSQSRLRVPQHF

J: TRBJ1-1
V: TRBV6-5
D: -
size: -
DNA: TGTGCCAGCACGAACGGACCGTACACTGAAGCTTTCTTT
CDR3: CASTNGPYTEAFF

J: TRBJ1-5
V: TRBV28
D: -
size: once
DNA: TGTGCCAGCAGTGACGACAGAGTTAGCAATCAGCCCCAGCATTTT
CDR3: CASSDDRVSNQPQHF

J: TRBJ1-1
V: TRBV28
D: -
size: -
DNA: TGTGCCAGCAGTTGGGCCCTAAGGAGCACTGAAGCTTTCTTT
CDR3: CASSWALRSTEAFF

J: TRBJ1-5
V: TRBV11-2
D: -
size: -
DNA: TGTGCCAGCAGCCCAAAAGGGTGGGGTGGCAATCAGCCCCAGCATTTT
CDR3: CASSPKGWGGNQPQHF

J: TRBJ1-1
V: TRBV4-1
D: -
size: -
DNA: TGCGCCAGCAGCCAAGAGATGACGGGGTTGGACACTGAAGCTTTCTTT
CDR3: CASSQEMTGLDTEAFF

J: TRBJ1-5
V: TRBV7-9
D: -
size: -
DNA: TGTGCCAGCAGCTTGGCAGGGGTAGGTCAGCCCCAGCATTTT
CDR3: CASSLAGVGQPQHF

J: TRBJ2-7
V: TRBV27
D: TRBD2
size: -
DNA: TGTGCCAGCAGACCTCTCGGGCTAGCGGACTCAGCCTACGAGCAGTACTTC
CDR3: CASRPLGLADSAYEQYF

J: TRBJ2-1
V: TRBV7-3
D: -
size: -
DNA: TGTGCCAGCAGCTTCCGTCCTCGCGGGGCATACCATGAGCAGTTCTTC
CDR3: CASSFRPRGAYHEQFF

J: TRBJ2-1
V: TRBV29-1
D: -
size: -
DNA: TGCAGCGTGGAAGGTCGGGCGTTAAGGGGTCGATCCTACAATGAGCAGTTCTTC
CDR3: CSVEGRALRGRSYNEQFF

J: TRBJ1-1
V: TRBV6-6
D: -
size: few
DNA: TGTGCCAGCAGTTCGGACGGGAACACTGAAGCTTTCTTT
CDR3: CASSSDGNTEAFF

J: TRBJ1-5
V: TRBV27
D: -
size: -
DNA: TGTGCCAGCAGTTTAGGGGCAGGTAGGCGGCCCCAGCATTTT
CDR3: CASSLGAGRRPQHF

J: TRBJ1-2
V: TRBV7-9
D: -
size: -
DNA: TGTGCCAGCAGCTCGCCAACTTTTCACTATGGCTACACCTTC
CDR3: CASSSPTFHYGYTF

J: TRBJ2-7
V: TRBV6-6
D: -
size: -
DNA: TGTGCCAGCACCGAGGGACGGGACTTCCACGAGCAGTACTTC
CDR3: CASTEGRDFHEQYF

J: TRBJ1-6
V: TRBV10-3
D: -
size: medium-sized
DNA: TGTGCCATCAGTGAGGCCCAGGGGTCTTCACCCCTCCACTTT
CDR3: CAISEAQGSSPLHF

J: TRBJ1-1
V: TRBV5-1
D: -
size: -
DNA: TGCGCCAGCAGCTTGAGCGGTACTGAAGCTTTCTTT
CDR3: CASSLSGTEAFF

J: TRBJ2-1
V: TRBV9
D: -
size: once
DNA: TGTGCCAGCAGCTCACACCGGGCAGGGTCGGATGAGCAGTTCTTC
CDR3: CASSSHRAGSDEQFF

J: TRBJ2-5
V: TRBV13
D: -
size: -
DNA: TGTGCCAGCAGCTTAGTTAGGGGGGGCGGACTCGACCAAGAGACCCAGTACTTC
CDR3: CASSLVRGGGLDQETQYF

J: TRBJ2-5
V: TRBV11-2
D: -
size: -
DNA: TGTGCCAGCAGCCCCGGGGCAGGGTTTGAGACCCAGTACTTC
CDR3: CASSPGAGFETQYF

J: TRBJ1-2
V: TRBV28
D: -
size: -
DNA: TGTGCCAGCAGTTCTCAGGGTTGGGACTACACCTTC
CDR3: CASSSQGWDYTF

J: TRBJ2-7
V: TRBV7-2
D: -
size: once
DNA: TGTGCCAGCAGCTTAGAGGACTCCCTAAGCGTGCAGTACTTC
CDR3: CASSLEDSLSVQYF

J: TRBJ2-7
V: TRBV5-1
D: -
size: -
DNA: TGCGCCAGCAGCTTGGGCACTCCCTACGAGCAGTACTTC
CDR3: CASSLGTPYEQYF

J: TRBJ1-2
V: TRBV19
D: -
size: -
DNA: TGTGCCAGTAGTATGTGGGTAATCGGCTATGGCTACACCTTC
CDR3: CASSMWVIGYGYTF

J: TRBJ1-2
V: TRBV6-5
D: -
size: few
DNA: TGTGCCAGCAGTTACACCTTCGGGGGCCTCTATGGCTACACCTTC
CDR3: CASSYTFGGLYGYTF

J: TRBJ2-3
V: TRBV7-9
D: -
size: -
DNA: TGTGCCAGCAGCTTAGCGGTCGATGAGCTAGATACGCAGTATTTT
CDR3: CASSLAVDELDTQYF

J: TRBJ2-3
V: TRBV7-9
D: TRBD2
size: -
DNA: TGTGCCAGCCGGGACGGGGGGACAGATACGCAGTATTTT
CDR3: CASRDGGTDTQYF

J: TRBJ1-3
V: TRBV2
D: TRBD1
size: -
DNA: TGTGCCAGCAGTTGGGACAGCCCAAACACCATATATTTT
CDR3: CASSWDSPNTIYF

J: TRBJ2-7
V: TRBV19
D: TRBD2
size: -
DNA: TGTGCCAGTAAGACTAGCGGGAGCTCCTACGAGCAGTACTTC
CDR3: CASKTSGSSYEQYF

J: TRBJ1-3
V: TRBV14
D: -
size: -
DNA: TGTGCCAGCAGCCAAGAGCGGGGAAACACCATATATTTT
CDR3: CASSQERGNTIYF

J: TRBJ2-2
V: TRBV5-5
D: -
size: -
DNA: TGTGCCAGCAGCTTGGTGAGGCAGAGAAGGGGCCTCACCGGGGAGCTGTTTTTT
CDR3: CASSLVRQRRGLTGELFF

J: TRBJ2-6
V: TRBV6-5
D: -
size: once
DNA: TGTGCCAGCACCACAGGGCTTGGGGCCAACGTCCTGACTTTC
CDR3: CASTTGLGANVLTF

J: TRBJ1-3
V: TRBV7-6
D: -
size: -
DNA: TGTGCCAGCAGCTTAACGAGCTCTGGAAACACCATATATTTT
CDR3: CASSLTSSGNTIYF

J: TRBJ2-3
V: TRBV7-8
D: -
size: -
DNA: TGTGCCAGCAGCTTAGGGCCCAGCCGTGGCACAGATACGCAGTATTTT
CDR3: CASSLGPSRGTDTQYF

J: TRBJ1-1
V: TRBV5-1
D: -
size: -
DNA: TGCGCCAGCAGCCCCGTATACGGGGCCGCGAACACTGAAGCTTTCTTT
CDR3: CASSPVYGAANTEAFF

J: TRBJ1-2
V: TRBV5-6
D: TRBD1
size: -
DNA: TGTGCCAGCAGCCTTCCGGGACAGGGGGCGCGTAACTATGGCTACACCTTC
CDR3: CASSLPGQGARNYGYTF

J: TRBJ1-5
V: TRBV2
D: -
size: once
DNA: TGTGCCAGCAGTGAAATGGGGGTCTCTTGGAAAAATCAGCCCCAGCATTTT
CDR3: CASSEMGVSWKNQPQHF

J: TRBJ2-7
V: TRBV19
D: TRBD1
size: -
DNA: TGTGCCAGTAGTATAAGGGTATCCTGGACAGGGGGTCGTTACGAGCAGTACTTC
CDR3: CASSIRVSWTGGRYEQYF

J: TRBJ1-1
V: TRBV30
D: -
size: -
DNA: TGTGCCTGGAGTGTATTGGGGACTGAAGCTTTCTTT
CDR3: CAWSVLGTEAFF

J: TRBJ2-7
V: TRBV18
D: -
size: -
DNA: TGTGCCAGCTCACCACCGAGGGGCCCCTCGGGCGAGCAGTACTTC
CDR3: CASSPPRGPSGEQYF

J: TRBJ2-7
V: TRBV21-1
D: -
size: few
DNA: TGTGCCATCCGGGACACGGAACTAGAGCAGTACTTC
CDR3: CAIRDTELEQYF

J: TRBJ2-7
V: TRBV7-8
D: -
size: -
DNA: TGTGCCAGCAGCTTAGTAGGGAACCACGAGCAGTACTTC
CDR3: CASSLVGNHEQYF